Below, 15 T cell receptor beta chains from the same sample are listed, as sequenced in a study of molecular identifiers for immune sequencing clone quantification listed by TCRdb under 2018. The library was generated by PCR. The sample was run on an Illumina HiSeq 4000. The raw public reads went through TCRdb reprocessing: fastp at Q25, MiXCR clone calling, in-frame beta chains kept. Duplicate CDR3 protein sequences are folded into a single record with the most common DNA and genes. The sample records about 500,000 distinct CDR3 sequences, roughly a fifth of which are singletons. The ten largest clonotypes hold about 0.84% of the sample. The sample taken for sequencing was naive CD8+ T cells from blood, with Jurkat cell RNA spiked in. Per the publication, the cell subset or site label means: FACS-sorted CD8+CD4-CCR7+CD45RA+ naive T cells. Receptors were obtained from a human donor in good health. Some libraries in this study had Jurkat cell RNA spiked in.

This clonotype showed up just a few times. The rearrangement links TRBV3-1 to TRBJ1-1, with a weak D call TRBD1 (6 bases). Germline CDR1 LGHDT, CDR2 YNNKEL (reference sequence). The CDR3 totals 14 residues. V lost 0 bases, J lost 8 bases, and 13 bases lay in between. This CDR3 reads CASSQDLGGREAFF. The DNA of the CDR3 is TGTGCCAGCAGCCAAGATCTTGGGGGCAGAGAAGCTTTCTTT.

This sequence joins TRBV11-2 and TRBJ2-1; 13 nucleotides line up with TRBD2. CDR1 SGHAT and CDR2 FQNNGV come from the germline V gene. The CDR3 consists of 15 residues. The junction had 7 bases not matched to a gene; V was cut back by 10 bases and J by 4 bases. For the CDR3, the DNA is TGTGCCATCCATACGGGACTAGCGGGGTACAATGAGCAGTTCTTC. This translates into CAIHTGLAGYNEQFF. Using reference TRBV11-2 and TRBJ2-1 for the parts outside the CDR3, the full variable domain is EAGVAQSPRYKIIEKRQSVAFWCNPISGHATLYWYQQILGQGPKLLIQFQNNGVVDDSQLPKDRFSAERLKGVDSTLKIQPAKLEDSAVYLCAIHTGLAGYNEQFFGPGTRLTVL.

This clonotype has ten or more counts. The chain has TRBV5-6 and TRBJ2-3; 13 positions agree with TRBD2. CDR3 size: 18 residues. Per germline, CDR1 SGHDT and CDR2 YYEEEE. The trim removed 4 bases at V and 4 bases at J, leaving 12 bases unmatched. The CDR3 DNA reads as TGTGCCAGCAGCCTTACCATAGGACTAGCGGGAGTCCCAGATACGCAGTATTTT. This gives the protein CASSLTIGLAGVPDTQYF.

This clonotype has at least ten counts. The rearrangement joins TRBV20-1 to TRBJ1-4; 8 positions match TRBD1. V lost 6 bases, J lost 3 bases, and 9 bases stayed unmatched. Germline V gene sequence: CDR1 DFQATT, CDR2 SNEGSKA (reference sequence). The CDR3 runs 15 residues. This CDR3 reads CSAQPGGGSNEKLFF. DNA of the CDR3: TGCAGTGCCCAACCAGGGGGCGGCTCTAATGAAAAACTGTTTTTT.

In this sample, this clonotype turned up a few times. The gene calls are TRBV12-3 or TRBV12-4 and TRBJ2-7; D not certain. The V gene lost 3 bases and the J gene lost 4 bases, with 13 bases spanning the gap. The CDR3 is 14 amino acids. The CDR3: CASSFGGFGYEQYF. CDR3 nucleotide sequence: TGTGCCAGCAGTTTTGGCGGTTTTGGTTACGAGCAGTACTTC.

The CDR3 sequence: CASTPQTAIHGYTF. CDR3 bases: TGTGCCAGTACCCCCCAGACAGCCATCCATGGCTACACCTTC. The chain links TRBV19 to TRBJ1-2, with D possibly matching TRBD1 (5 bases). The CDR3 totals 14 residues. Trimming left V 7 bases short and J 6 bases short, with 18 bases between. CDR1 and CDR2 from the germline V gene are LNHDA and SQIVND (reference sequence).

This clonotype was seen only once. The junction differs from germline at one of its ends, possibly a read error. Here the CDR3 reads CASSKDLPVRNTEAFF. The DNA for the CDR3 is TGCGCCAGCAGCAAAGATCTGCCTGTGAGGAACACTGAAGCTTTCTTT. V gene TRBV4-3 combines with J gene TRBJ1-1, with no clear D. Germline CDR1 is LGHNA and CDR2 is YSLEER. The CDR3 is made up of 16 amino acids.

Note on this clonotype: A much larger clone lies one base from this, so it may be a read error. V is TRBV4-3 and J is TRBJ1-1, with a tentative D call TRBD1 (5 bases). CDR3 length: 13 residues. The germline V gene encodes CDR1 LGHNA and CDR2 YSLEER. The DNA for the CDR3 is TGCGCCAGCAGCCAAGTTATGGGGCTTGAAGCTTCCTTT. Translation gives CASSQVMGLEASF.

This chain links TRBV20-1 with TRBJ2-7; 7 bases map to TRBD1. The junction had 6 bases not matched to a gene; V was cut back by 1 base and J by 3 bases. CDR3 length: 14 residues. CDR1 is DFQATT, CDR2 SNEGSKA, per germline (reference sequence). CDR3 DNA sequence: TGCAGTGCTAGAGGACCGGGACAGATCTACGAGCAGTACTTC. This encodes CSARGPGQIYEQYF.

Remarks on this clonotype: Just one base apart from a much larger clone, this may be a read error. The gene calls are TRBV28 and TRBJ1-1, with 7 positions matching TRBD1. CDR3 size: 18 residues. The germline CDR1 and CDR2 sequences are MDHEN and SYDVKM. The CDR3 nucleotides are TGTGCCAGCAGTTTATGGGTCACCCCCCCAGGGGGGAACACTGGAGCTTTCTTT. It encodes CASSLWVTPPGGNTGAFF.

To note about this clonotype: A read error may be the cause here, since a much bigger clone is one base away. V and J are TRBV6-2 or TRBV6-3 and TRBJ1-1; D is ambiguous. CDR1 and CDR2 from the germline V gene are MNHEY and SVGEGT. The length of the CDR3 is 19 residues. Deletions cut 4 bases from V and 1 base from J, with 25 bases between. CDR3 sequence reads: CASSCLTTISWKSNTEAFF. Written as DNA, the CDR3 is TGTGCCAGCAGTTGCTTGACCACAATATCGTGGAAATCGAACACTGAAGCTTTCTTT.

The CDR3 DNA sequence: TGTGCCAGCAGCTCCACCGGGGGGGGGGGACAGGCCACCGACGAGCAGTACTTC. This encodes CASSSTGGGGQATDEQYF. The chain joins TRBV7-9 to TRBJ2-7; possibly TRBD1 or TRBD2 for D (8 bases each). Germline CDR1 reads SEHNR; CDR2 reads FQNEAQ (reference sequence). The length of the CDR3 is 18 residues. Trimming removed 4 bases from V and 5 bases from J, with 27 bases in between.

As regards this clonotype: A much larger clone differs by one base, so this may be a read error. J is TRBJ2-2 and V is TRBV12-3 or TRBV12-4, with D perhaps TRBD2 (5 bases). This CDR3 is 12 amino acids long. CDR3 bases: TGTGCCAGCAGTGGGATGACCGGGGAGCCGTTTTTT. It codes for CASSGMTGEPFF.

This clonotype was recorded many times. This chain links TRBV30 with TRBJ2-1, with a possible D match to TRBD2 (6 bases). V lost 2 bases, J lost 1 base, and 9 bases lay in between. The CDR3 has 14 amino acids. The germline gives CDR1 GTSNPN, CDR2 SVGIG (reference sequence). CDR3 DNA sequence: TGTGCCTGGAGTAGTAGCGGTTCCTACAATGAGCAGTTCTTC. This codes for CAWSSSGSYNEQFF.

CDR3 DNA: TGTGCCAGCAGTTACTCGACAGGGGTGGACACTGAAGCTTTCTTT. This sequence encodes CASSYSTGVDTEAFF. This chain links TRBV6-2 or TRBV6-3 with TRBJ1-1; 8 nucleotides agree with TRBD1. V shed 0 bases and J 3 bases; nucleotides not matched to a gene: 3. The germline CDR1 and CDR2 sequences are MNHEY and SVGEGT. CDR3 size: 15 residues.